Listed here are 18 T cell receptor beta chains from one sample, sequenced in a study of identical twins. TCRdb fed the 5' RACE reads into MiXCR, producing one record per CDR3 protein. The profile shows about 220,000 distinct CDR3 sequences, about 7.5% of them singletons. These data also formed part of another study, on yellow fever vaccine responses in identical twins.

Sequencing was carried out using memory (CD45RO+) T cells sorted from blood. The receptors derive from a woman aged 18-29 years in good health.

The V call is TRBV20-1, the J call TRBJ2-3; 9 nucleotides line up with TRBD2. V was pared by 0 bases and J by 5 bases, with 6 bases of the junction left unmatched. The germline V gene has CDR1 DFQATT and CDR2 SNEGSKA (reference sequence). CDR3 length equals 15 residues. The CDR3 DNA reads as TGCAGTGCTAGAGACGGCGGGGGGGCGAAAGATACGCAGTATTTT. Its translation is CSARDGGGAKDTQYF.

V gene TRBV28 combines with J gene TRBJ1-5; 8 nucleotides agree with TRBD1. V lost 4 bases, J lost 5 bases, and 10 bases stayed unmatched. The length of the CDR3 is 16 residues. CDR1 MDHEN and CDR2 SYDVKM come from the germline V gene. Written as DNA, the CDR3 is TGTGCCAGCAGTTCCAAACAGGGGGGACGGGATCAGCCCCAGCATTTT. This gives the protein CASSSKQGGRDQPQHF.

This clonotype has only a few counts. This rearrangement joins TRBV20-1 to TRBJ2-5; TRBD1 is a possible D gene (6 bases). Germline CDR1 is DFQATT and CDR2 is SNEGSKA (reference sequence). V was shortened by 5 bases and J by 4 bases, with 17 bases between the two germline ends. CDR3 length: 14 amino acids. The CDR3 protein is CSARPGTTLETQYF. DNA for the CDR3: TGCAGTGCTCGACCCGGGACAACCCTAGAGACCCAGTACTTC.

The V gene is TRBV12-3 or TRBV12-4, the J gene TRBJ2-5; TRBD1 agrees at 7 bases. With 1 base clipped from V and 2 bases from J, the junction kept 4 bases outside the gene matches. CDR3 size: 15 residues. The CDR3 spells CASSLGIQGQETQYF. Written as DNA, the CDR3 is TGTGCCAGCAGTTTAGGGATACAGGGGCAAGAGACCCAGTACTTC.

This clonotype has a handful of counts. This chain uses TRBV5-6 with TRBJ2-1, with 8 bases identical to TRBD2. V shed 0 bases, J shed 7 bases, and the junction held 9 bases outside the gene matches. CDR3 length: 16 amino acids. CDR1 and CDR2 (germline): SGHDT, YYEEEE. For the CDR3, the DNA is TGTGCCAGCAGCTTGGTGGGTAGCGGGATTAAAAATGAGCAGTTCTTC. Translated: CASSLVGSGIKNEQFF.

Worth noting for this clonotype: Germline is not matched at one junction end, which may reflect a read error. This chain joins TRBV5-1 and TRBJ2-1, with 8 bases fitting TRBD2. Per the germline V gene, CDR1 is SGHRS and CDR2 is YFSETQ. The CDR3 is 15 residues long. Written as DNA, the CDR3 is TGCGCCAGCAGTTTGGGGGGACTAGTTTACAATGAGCAGTTCTTC. Protein: CASSLGGLVYNEQFF.

This clonotype came up many times. The chain couples TRBV25-1 to TRBJ2-7, with TRBD2 matching over 9 bases. Germline V CDR1 and CDR2: MGHDK, SYGVNS. The CDR3 length is 16 residues. Trimming took 4 bases from V and 2 from J; bases not matched to a gene: 9. CDR3 DNA: TGTGCCAGCAGTGCTCCGCGGGAGGGCGACGCCTACGAGCAGTACTTC. Translating it yields CASSAPREGDAYEQYF.

At least ten counts were recorded for this clonotype. CDR3 sequence reads: CSAGGTGRGAFF. The CDR3 nucleotides read TGCAGTGCTGGCGGGACCGGGAGGGGAGCTTTCTTT. V is TRBV20-1 and J is TRBJ1-1; TRBD1 might be the D (5 bases). This CDR3 comprises 12 residues. V was pared by 5 bases and J by 10 bases, with 17 bases between. Germline V CDR1 and CDR2: DFQATT, SNEGSKA (reference sequence).

This sequence joins TRBV10-1 and TRBJ2-3; 13 bases map to TRBD2. With V trimmed by 6 bases and J by 14 bases, 11 bases remained unmatched. Germline loops: CDR1 WNHNN, CDR2 SYGVQD (reference sequence). This CDR3 has 14 amino acids. The CDR3 sequence is CASSTGTSGKNSYF. The CDR3 region has the DNA TGCGCCAGCAGCACCGGGACTAGCGGGAAGAACTCGTATTTT.

This clonotype appeared many times. The V call is TRBV7-2, the J call TRBJ2-2; 7 nucleotides match TRBD2. J was trimmed by 0 bases and V by 5 bases; bases with no gene match: 3. The length of the CDR3 is 15 residues. CDR1 is SGHTA, CDR2 FQGNSA, per germline. The CDR3, as DNA: TGTGCCAGCAGCCCCGGGGGGACGAACACCGGGGAGCTGTTTTTT. Its protein product is CASSPGGTNTGELFF.

This clonotype was recorded at least ten times. The V call is TRBV7-8, the J call TRBJ2-6; D remains unclear. The germline gives CDR1 SGHVS, CDR2 FQNEAQ. Trimming cost V 2 bases and J 2 bases, with 7 bases left between them. The CDR3 totals 15 residues. CDR3 sequence (DNA): TGTGCCAGCAGCTTAAGGCTGACTGGGGCCAACGTCCTGACTTTC. It is translated as CASSLRLTGANVLTF.

The chain links TRBV19 to TRBJ2-1; D is undetermined. This CDR3 has 13 residues. Per the germline V gene, CDR1 is LNHDA and CDR2 is SQIVND (reference sequence). The ends were cut back, 1 base at V and 10 bases at J, with 11 bases in the middle. Here the CDR3 DNA reads TGTGCCAGTAGTATAGGCCCGTGGCGGGAGCAGTTCTTC. Translating gives CASSIGPWREQFF.

This clonotype was recorded a few times. The V and J genes are TRBV6-6 and TRBJ2-7; 8 positions match TRBD2. V lost 5 bases to trimming and J lost 2 bases; unmatched junction nucleotides: 2. The CDR3 covers 13 residues. Germline V gene lookup returns CDR1 MNHNY and CDR2 SVGAGI (reference sequence). CDR3 DNA sequence: TGTGCCAGCAGTGCGGGGGGTCCCTACGAGCAGTACTTC. The encoded protein is CASSAGGPYEQYF.

The sample holds a few counts of this clonotype. This rearrangement joins TRBV12-3 or TRBV12-4 to TRBJ2-1; 10 bases are shared with TRBD2. This CDR3 is 17 amino acids long. Trimming at V came to 3 bases and at J to 4 bases, leaving 9 bases not matched to a gene. The CDR3 loop is CASSFITGTSAYNEQFF. CDR3 bases: TGTGCCAGCAGTTTCATCACAGGGACTAGCGCTTACAATGAGCAGTTCTTC.

This clonotype was seen a handful of times. The rearrangement links TRBV6-6 to TRBJ2-5; unclear D gene. Germline V CDR1 and CDR2: MNHNY, SVGAGI (reference sequence). The CDR3 length is 11 residues. V lost 2 bases and J 5 bases, leaving 3 bases between the germline ends. CDR3 sequence: CASSYAETQYF. CDR3 nucleotide sequence: TGTGCCAGCAGTTACGCGGAGACCCAGTACTTC.

The sample holds a few counts of this clonotype. The chain couples TRBV11-2 to TRBJ2-3; the D is unclear. Trimming stripped 2 bases from V and 2 bases from J, with 8 bases between. The CDR3 spans 14 residues. Germline V gene lookup returns CDR1 SGHAT and CDR2 FQNNGV. The DNA of the CDR3 is TGTGCCAGCAGCTTATTGTGGGTCACAGATACGCAGTATTTT. Translating it yields CASSLLWVTDTQYF.

V is TRBV5-5 and J is TRBJ2-5, with D perhaps TRBD1 (6 bases). Deletions cut 0 bases from V and 8 bases from J, with 23 bases between. Per germline, CDR1 SGHKS and CDR2 YYEKEE (reference sequence). The CDR3 sequence is 17 residues long. This chain's CDR3 is CASSLEVRGSTKRTQYF. CDR3 in DNA: TGTGCCAGCAGCTTGGAGGTCAGGGGAAGTACCAAGAGAACCCAGTACTTC.

This clonotype has ten or more counts. The chain combines TRBV20-1 with TRBJ1-2; 8 nucleotides agree with TRBD1. Germline trimming cut 6 bases from V and 4 bases from J; bases unmatched to any gene: 7. This CDR3 spans 13 amino acids. Germline V gives CDR1 DFQATT, CDR2 SNEGSKA (reference sequence). The CDR3 spells CSAGGQGLYGYTF. CDR3 DNA: TGCAGTGCGGGTGGACAGGGACTCTATGGCTACACCTTC.